This T cell receptor beta chain was sequenced during a study of T cells in Graves' hyperthyroidism and ophthalmopathy. The CDR3 has 14 residues. V lost 1 base and J 2 bases, leaving 9 bases between the germline ends. Germline loops: CDR1 MGHDK, CDR2 SYGVNS. Patients having uncontrolled infection, another autoimmune disease, pregnancy or lactation were not included. Amplification of TCR beta CDR3 regions used RNA as the template. With the HTBI primer set, the TCR CDR3 went through a first round of RT-PCR. Each CDR3 protein gets one entry after TCRdb re-called the multiplex PCR reads with MiXCR. The table lists around 540,000 distinct CDR3 sequences, approximately 44% of them singletons. This clonotype was counted ten times or more.

Material for sequencing was peripheral blood or thyroid tissue (not recorded which). The chain employs TRBV25-1 and TRBJ2-7; weak D call: TRBD2 (6 bases). The clonotype comes from a woman between 18 and 30 years old with Graves' hyperthyroidism. CDR3 sequence: CASSEFGGAYEQYF. CDR3 in DNA: TGTGCCAGCAGTGAATTTGGAGGGGCCTACGAGCAGTACTTC.